These 20 T cell receptor beta chains share one sample of origin, sequenced in a study of T-cell reconstitution after alpha-beta-depleted transplantation in children. Using unique molecular identifiers, the investigators prepared the TCRbeta library. TCRdb re-called the PCR reads through MiXCR, storing one row per CDR3 protein. This sample has approximately 430,000 distinct CDR3 sequences, with roughly 17% found just once. Sequencing was performed on PBMCs, mostly from graft donor cells, taken 360 days after TCRalphabeta/CD19-depleted stem cell transplant. The receptor set was obtained from a boy in the first two years of life who had a stem cell transplant for Wiskott-Aldrich syndrome, so the T cells may come from the graft donor.

This clonotype came up a few times. V usage is TRBV20-1 and J usage is TRBJ2-1; D tentatively reads TRBD1 or TRBD2 (5 bases each). V was clipped by 3 bases and J by 9 bases, with 9 bases between them. CDR1 DFQATT and CDR2 SNEGSKA come from the germline V gene (reference sequence). This CDR3 region has 11 residues. In DNA, the CDR3 is TGCAGTGCTAGCGAGAGGGGTGAGCAGTTCTTC. Residues: CSASERGEQFF.

The CDR3 coding sequence is TGTGCCAGCAGCTTCTCCCTAGCAGCCGAGCAGTACTTC. This gives the protein CASSFSLAAEQYF. The chain has TRBV7-2 and TRBJ2-7; possibly TRBD2 for D (5 bases). This CDR3 has 13 amino acids. Trimming cost V 3 bases and J 6 bases, with 12 bases left between them. Germline V CDR1 and CDR2: SGHTA, FQGNSA.

Only a few counts were recorded for this clonotype. The rearrangement links TRBV28 to TRBJ2-4, with 7 nucleotides matching TRBD1. With V trimmed by 1 base and J by 0 bases, 12 bases remained unmatched. This CDR3 is 19 amino acids long. The germline V gene encodes CDR1 MDHEN and CDR2 SYDVKM. This CDR3 is CASSLFTGTVDLAKNIQYF. The DNA of the CDR3 is TGTGCCAGCAGTTTATTCACCGGGACAGTAGACCTAGCCAAAAACATTCAGTACTTC.

J is TRBJ2-5 and V is TRBV11-1; 10 bases are a match to TRBD2. CDR3 size: 21 residues. With V trimmed by 5 bases and J by 0 bases, 21 bases remained unmatched. CDR1 and CDR2 (germline): SGHAT, FQDESV (reference sequence). CDR3 DNA sequence: TGTGCCAGCAGCGGTCAGGTCCCACTAGCGGGATTCTGGGTCCACCAAGAGACCCAGTACTTC. Encoded protein: CASSGQVPLAGFWVHQETQYF.

In this sample, this clonotype turned up a few times. This sequence joins TRBV5-1 and TRBJ2-7; D is unclear. The CDR3 totals 13 residues. Germline V lookup: CDR1 SGHRS, CDR2 YFSETQ. With 7 bases removed from V and 0 bases from J, the gap between germline ends came to 11 bases. As DNA, the CDR3 is TGCGCCAGCCTCCCTAGAGACTCCTACGAGCAGTACTTC. Protein sequence: CASLPRDSYEQYF.

The chain uses TRBV10-3 and TRBJ1-3; tentatively, D is TRBD1 (5 bases). Germline CDR1 and CDR2: ENHRY and SYGVKD. Between the trimmed V and J ends, which lost 6 bases and 0 bases, there was a span of 9 bases. The length of the CDR3 is 14 residues. CDR3 residues: CAIRGLISGNTIYF. The CDR3 DNA sequence: TGTGCCATCAGGGGGCTGATCTCTGGAAACACCATATATTTT.

This clonotype was counted a few times. The CDR3 loop is CASSLGLFGIQYF. CDR3 DNA: TGTGCCAGCAGCTTAGGACTTTTCGGCATTCAGTACTTC. V gene TRBV7-2 combines with J gene TRBJ2-4; D is ambiguous. Germline-derived CDR1 and CDR2 are SGHTA and FQGNSA. Between the trimmed V and J ends, which lost 1 base and 9 bases, there was a span of 10 bases. The CDR3 is 13 amino acids.

There are a few counts of this clonotype. The V and J genes are TRBV20-1 and TRBJ1-2; TRBD1 agrees at 8 bases. CDR1 and CDR2 (germline): DFQATT, SNEGSKA (reference sequence). Trimming cost V 0 bases and J 1 base; bases outside gene matches: 4. The CDR3 is 15 residues long. The DNA of the CDR3 is TGCAGTGCTAGAGATTGGGACAGGAATAACTATGGCTACACCTTC. Residues: CSARDWDRNNYGYTF.

This clonotype has more than one count but fewer than ten. The chain links TRBV5-1 to TRBJ2-5; the D is unclear. The CDR3 covers 14 residues. Germline lookup yields CDR1 SGHRS and CDR2 YFSETQ. Trimming left V 10 bases short and J 2 bases short, with 18 bases between. In DNA form, the CDR3 reads TGCGCCTGCCAGGAAACACTCTTTCAAGAGACCCAGTACTTC. Its protein is CACQETLFQETQYF.

J is TRBJ2-1 and V is TRBV3-1; possibly TRBD2 for D (7 bases). Trimming shortened V by 9 bases and J by 15 bases, and 21 bases separated the two germline ends. Germline V gene sequence: CDR1 LGHDT, CDR2 YNNKEL (reference sequence). There are 12 residues in the CDR3. In nucleotides, the CDR3 is TGTGCCAGAGGGGGTTTCTCAGGCGGGAGGTTCTTC. This sequence encodes CARGGFSGGRFF.

This clonotype was seen only a few times. V is TRBV9 and J is TRBJ2-2, with 10 nucleotides matching TRBD1. J gave up 1 base and V 2 bases, and 2 bases lay outside the gene matches. This CDR3 comprises 16 residues. Germline CDR1 and CDR2: SGDLS and YYNGEE. CDR3 coding DNA: TGTGCCAGCAGCGTGAGGGACAGGGGGAACACCGGGGAGCTGTTTTTT. Translating it yields CASSVRDRGNTGELFF.

The genes are TRBV10-1 and TRBJ2-1, with D possibly TRBD1 on 5 matching bases. CDR1 is WNHNN and CDR2 is SYGVQD in the germline V gene (reference sequence). Trimming removed 0 bases from V and 2 bases from J, with 11 bases in between. The CDR3 totals 16 residues. The CDR3: CASSESAGRTYNEQFF. DNA of the CDR3: TGCGCCAGCAGTGAGTCGGCAGGGCGGACCTACAATGAGCAGTTCTTC.

The chain employs TRBV21-1 and TRBJ2-7. TRBV21-1 is an annotated pseudogene. The CDR3 consists of 13 residues. The DNA for the CDR3 is TGTGCCAGCAGCAGAGGGACTACCTACGAGCAGTACTTC. Translated: CASSRGTTYEQYF.

The chain links TRBV19 to TRBJ2-7, with D tentatively TRBD2 (6 bases). The V gene's germline CDR1 is LNHDA and CDR2 SQIVND (reference sequence). The CDR3 contains 13 residues. V dropped 5 bases and J dropped 2 bases, with 10 bases sitting between them. The CDR3 sequence is CASSRGSPYEQYF. CDR3 nucleotide sequence: TGTGCCAGTAGTCGGGGGAGTCCCTACGAGCAGTACTTC.

The chain carries TRBV27 and TRBJ2-7; 7 bases map to TRBD1. V lost 8 bases and J lost 2; bases outside the gene matches: 12. The CDR3 loop spans 15 amino acids. Germline V gene lookup returns CDR1 MNHEY and CDR2 SMNVEV (reference sequence). CDR3 sequence: CASSPTGMGPYEQYF. CDR3 sequence (DNA): TGTGCCAGCTCTCCGACAGGGATGGGTCCCTACGAGCAGTACTTC.

There are a few counts of this clonotype. The rearrangement links TRBV29-1 to TRBJ1-2; D gene uncertain. Germline V gene lookup returns CDR1 SQVTM and CDR2 ANQGSEA. The CDR3 sequence is 12 residues long. V was cut by 4 bases and J by 1 base, with 7 bases left in between. The CDR3 region is CSVGVVNYGYTF. CDR3 sequence (DNA): TGCAGCGTTGGTGTGGTTAACTATGGCTACACCTTC.

The V and J genes are TRBV11-2 and TRBJ2-5; 9 bases are shared with TRBD2. V lost 2 bases, J lost 9 bases, and 7 bases stayed unmatched. The CDR3 has 14 amino acids. Germline CDR1 is SGHAT and CDR2 is FQNNGV. The CDR3 loop is CASSLTSGPGAQYF. The CDR3 DNA sequence: TGTGCCAGCAGCTTAACTAGCGGGCCCGGGGCCCAGTACTTC.

The chain carries TRBV6-2 or TRBV6-3 and TRBJ2-1, with 14 bases fitting TRBD2. The germline CDR1 and CDR2 sequences are MNHEY and SVGEGT. V dropped 6 bases and J dropped 10; count of bases not matched to a gene: 11. The CDR3 runs 16 residues. As DNA, the CDR3 is TGTGCCAGCAGCCAATGGACTAGCGGGGGGCCAAACGAGCAGTTCTTC. Translation gives CASSQWTSGGPNEQFF.

V usage is TRBV29-1 and J usage is TRBJ2-5; D remains ambiguous. The CDR3 has 9 residues. CDR1 is SQVTM and CDR2 is ANQGSEA in the germline V gene. V dropped 3 bases and J dropped 5 bases, with 1 base sitting between them. Here the CDR3 reads CSVEETQYF. In nucleotides, the CDR3 is TGCAGCGTTGAGGAGACCCAGTACTTC.

The chain is built from TRBV11-2 and TRBJ2-3; the D gene is possibly TRBD2 (5 bases). Looked up from germline, CDR1 is SGHAT and CDR2 is FQNNGV. The length of the CDR3 is 15 residues. V was pared by 1 base and J by 0 bases, with 8 bases between. The CDR3 DNA is TGTGCCAGCAGCTTAGGAGGGATTAGCACAGATACGCAGTATTTT. It encodes CASSLGGISTDTQYF.